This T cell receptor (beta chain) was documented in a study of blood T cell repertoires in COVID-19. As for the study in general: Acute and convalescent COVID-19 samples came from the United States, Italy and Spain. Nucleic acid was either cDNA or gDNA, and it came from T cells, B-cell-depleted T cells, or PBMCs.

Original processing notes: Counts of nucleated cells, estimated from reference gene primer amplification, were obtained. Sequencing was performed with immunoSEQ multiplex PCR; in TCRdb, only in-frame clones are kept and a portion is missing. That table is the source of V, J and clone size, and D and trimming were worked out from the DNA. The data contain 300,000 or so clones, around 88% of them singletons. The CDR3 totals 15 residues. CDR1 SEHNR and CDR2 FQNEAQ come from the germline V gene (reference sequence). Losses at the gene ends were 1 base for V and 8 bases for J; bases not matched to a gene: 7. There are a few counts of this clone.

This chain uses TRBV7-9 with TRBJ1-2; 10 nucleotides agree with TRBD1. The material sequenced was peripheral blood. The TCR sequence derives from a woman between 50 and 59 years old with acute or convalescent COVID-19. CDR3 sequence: CASSLDVGTGDGYTF. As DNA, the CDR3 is TGTGCCAGCAGCTTAGACGTAGGGACAGGGGACGGCTACACCTTC.